Following are 25 T cell receptor beta chains from one sample sequenced in a study of blood T cells in healthy people across ages. A second 7 to 11 cycle PCR used barcoded and J-beta primers. Each CDR3 protein is one row after TCRdb ran MiXCR on the 5' RACE reads. The data show approximately 800,000 distinct CDR3 sequences, about 26% seen once. This sample was shared with a second study, whose subject was T cells of mothers and their children.

Input material: blood. All receptors derive from a boy under 18 in good health.

This clonotype was detected a few times. The rearrangement links TRBV3-1 to TRBJ2-1; TRBD2 matches at 9 bases. CDR1 and CDR2 from the germline V gene are LGHDT and YNNKEL (reference sequence). Losses at the gene ends were 8 bases for V and 0 bases for J; bases not matched to a gene: 8. This CDR3 has 16 amino acids. DNA of the CDR3: TGTGCCAGCGGGGCTAGCGGGGTTAGCTCCTACAATGAGCAGTTCTTC. Amino acid sequence: CASGASGVSSYNEQFF.

This chain joins TRBV28 and TRBJ2-5; TRBD2 might be the D (6 bases). The end of the DNA aligns better with TRBJ2-7, so the J call may be wrong. CDR1 MDHEN and CDR2 SYDVKM come from the germline V gene. This CDR3 contains 15 residues. As DNA, the CDR3 is TGTGCCAGCAGAGTTTGGGGCGCGCCGGGGGACGAGCAGTACTTC. Residues: CASRVWGAPGDEQYF.

This clonotype has only a few counts. This CDR3 is CSARKGQGGSYEQYF. The DNA of the CDR3 is TGCAGTGCTAGAAAGGGACAGGGAGGTTCCTACGAGCAGTACTTC. The V and J genes are TRBV20-1 and TRBJ2-7; the match to TRBD1 covers 9 bases. Germline CDR1 DFQATT, CDR2 SNEGSKA (reference sequence). Trimming took 2 bases from V and 1 from J; bases not matched to a gene: 6. CDR3 length: 15 amino acids.

This clonotype was detected many times. This chain joins TRBV18 and TRBJ1-2; TRBD1 aligns across 12 bases. This CDR3 comprises 18 residues. V shed 6 bases and J 2 bases; nucleotides not matched to a gene: 13. The germline gives CDR1 KGHSH, CDR2 LQKENI. CDR3 in DNA: TGTGCCAGCTCTCCCACCGGGACAGGGGGCTTATTCAACTATGGCTACACCTTC. This gives the protein CASSPTGTGGLFNYGYTF.

V is TRBV6-2 or TRBV6-3 and J is TRBJ2-1; D possibly corresponds to TRBD1 (6 bases). Germline CDR1 MNHEY, CDR2 SVGEGT. V dropped 11 bases and J dropped 7 bases, with 21 bases sitting between them. This CDR3 is built from 14 residues. Written as DNA, the CDR3 is TGTGCCGGAGGAGGTCCGGACAGACGGAATGAGCAGTTCTTC. Residues: CAGGGPDRRNEQFF.

The chain combines TRBV27 with TRBJ2-5; D remains unclear. This CDR3 contains 14 residues. Germline V CDR1 and CDR2: MNHEY, SMNVEV (reference sequence). The V and J ends lost 1 base and 5 bases respectively, with 11 bases between them. This chain's CDR3 is CASSLFKGTETQYF. The CDR3 DNA sequence: TGTGCCAGCAGTTTATTTAAGGGTACGGAGACCCAGTACTTC.

This clonotype turned up a few times. This chain uses TRBV6-2 or TRBV6-3 with TRBJ2-3, with TRBD2 matching over 11 bases. Germline assignment: CDR1 MNHEY and CDR2 SVGEGT. Trimming cost V 8 bases and J 2 bases; bases outside gene matches: 6. The CDR3 has 15 residues. CDR3 coding DNA: TGTGCCAGCCTGACTAGCGGGATCCACACAGATACGCAGTATTTT. It translates to CASLTSGIHTDTQYF.

This clonotype was detected only a few times. The chain couples TRBV5-1 to TRBJ2-1; D is possibly TRBD2 (7 bases). The length of the CDR3 is 14 residues. The germline V gene has CDR1 SGHRS and CDR2 YFSETQ. V was cut by 4 bases and J by 7 bases, with 15 bases left in between. The CDR3 sequence: CASSPGGPRNEQFF. The DNA for the CDR3 is TGCGCCAGCAGCCCCGGGGGGCCCCGGAATGAGCAGTTCTTC. The whole variable domain, filled in from reference TRBV5-1 and TRBJ2-1, reads KAGVTQTPRYLIKTRGQQVTLSCSPISGHRSVSWYQQTPGQGLQFLFEYFSETQRNKGNFPGRFSGRQFSNSRSEMNVSTLELGDSALYLCASSPGGPRNEQFFGPGTRLTVL.

In DNA, the CDR3 is TGTGCCAGCAGCTCCGTGGTGGGAACTGAAGCTTTCTTT. Translation: CASSSVVGTEAFF. V gene TRBV7-9 combines with J gene TRBJ1-1; D gene uncertain. Trimming removed 4 bases from V and 5 bases from J, with 11 bases in between. CDR1 is SEHNR and CDR2 is FQNEAQ in the germline V gene (reference sequence). The CDR3 covers 13 residues. Complete variable domain (other parts from reference TRBV7-9 and TRBJ1-1): DTGVSQNPRHKITKRGQNVTFRCDPISEHNRLYWYRQTLGQGPEFLTYFQNEAQLEKSRLLSDRFSAERPKGSFSTLEIQRTEQGDSAMYLCASSSVVGTEAFFGQGTRLTVV.

Ten or more counts support this clonotype. This chain joins TRBV4-3 and TRBJ2-1; no definite D call. Germline V gene data show CDR1 as LGHNA and CDR2 as YSLEER. The CDR3 loop spans 15 amino acids. Trimming stripped 1 base from V and 3 bases from J, with 10 bases between. The CDR3 spells CASSQGIANYNEQFF. The CDR3 DNA follows: TGCGCCAGCAGCCAAGGGATAGCCAACTACAATGAGCAGTTCTTC.

This clonotype has more than one count but fewer than ten. The rearrangement uses TRBV28 and TRBJ2-5, with 7 bases matching TRBD2. The last part of the DNA fits TRBJ2-1 better; the J call may be wrong. Germline CDR1 and CDR2: MDHEN and SYDVKM. The CDR3 has 15 residues. This CDR3 reads CASSLSGGVGDEQFF. The CDR3 DNA sequence: TGTGCCAGCAGTCTTAGTGGGGGGGTTGGGGATGAGCAGTTCTTC.

The chain couples TRBV2 to TRBJ2-5; D unclear. The end of the DNA aligns better with TRBJ2-7, so the J call may be wrong. The CDR3 has 13 residues. The V gene's germline CDR1 is SNHLY and CDR2 FYNNEI. Here the CDR3 reads CASSVYRSYEQYF. CDR3 nucleotides: TGTGCCAGCAGTGTTTACAGATCCTACGAGCAGTACTTC.

This clonotype was detected a few times. The V and J genes are TRBV5-1 and TRBJ2-5; 11 bases match TRBD2. TRBJ2-1 matches the DNA end more closely, so the J call is doubtful. The CDR3 has 15 residues. Germline CDR1 SGHRS, CDR2 YFSETQ. The CDR3 DNA follows: TGCGCCAGCAGCTATCGAGGGACTAGCGGCAATGAGCAGTTCTTC. It specifies CASSYRGTSGNEQFF.

This clonotype was picked up a small number of times. The CDR3 loop is CASSHDRYSYEQYF. CDR3 DNA: TGTGCCAGCTCTCATGACAGATACTCCTACGAGCAGTACTTC. The rearrangement links TRBV18 to TRBJ2-5, with TRBD1 as a possible D gene (5 bases). With the DNA end fitting TRBJ2-7 better, the J assignment may be wrong. The CDR3 is 14 amino acids. Germline V gene lookup returns CDR1 KGHSH and CDR2 LQKENI.

Here the CDR3 DNA reads TGTGCCAGCAGTTTCGAGCGGGGGGTATCCTACGAGCAGTACTTC. It translates to CASSFERGVSYEQYF. This rearrangement joins TRBV12-3 or TRBV12-4 to TRBJ2-7; 9 bases are a match to TRBD2. The V and J ends lost 3 bases and 1 base, in that order; junction bases with no gene match: 4. The CDR3 has 15 residues.

V and J are TRBV5-1 and TRBJ2-5; possible D gene TRBD2, 6 bases. CDR1 is SGHRS and CDR2 is YFSETQ in the germline V gene. V was trimmed by 0 bases and J by 4 bases, leaving 13 bases between them. The CDR3 is 15 amino acids. CDR3 amino acids: CASSLAGGMGETQYF. The CDR3 region has the DNA TGCGCCAGCAGCTTGGCCGGGGGTATGGGAGAGACCCAGTACTTC.

This rearrangement joins TRBV20-1 to TRBJ2-3; 8 nucleotides agree with TRBD1. V trimming: 5 bases; J trimming: 3 bases; junction bases outside the gene matches: 4. From germline, CDR1 is DFQATT and CDR2 SNEGSKA (reference sequence). The CDR3 is made up of 13 amino acids. The CDR3 region has the DNA TGCAGTGCTTGCAGGACAGGGACAGATACGCAGTATTTT. Translation: CSACRTGTDTQYF.

The chain links TRBV7-9 to TRBJ2-5; D perhaps matches TRBD1 (5 bases). This CDR3 is built from 12 residues. Germline CDR1 reads SEHNR; CDR2 reads FQNEAQ (reference sequence). V shed 4 bases and J shed 7 bases, with 10 bases lying between them. The chain's CDR3 is CASSSQGGTQYF. CDR3 coding DNA: TGTGCCAGCAGCTCCCAGGGTGGGACCCAGTACTTC.

The chain links TRBV7-2 to TRBJ2-3, with D hard to call. The CDR3 consists of 16 residues. Germline values: CDR1 SGHTA, CDR2 FQGNSA. Deletions cut 1 base from V and 0 bases from J, with 11 bases between. The CDR3 region is CASSLGYGASTDTQYF. The CDR3 DNA reads TGTGCCAGCAGCTTAGGTTATGGAGCCAGCACAGATACGCAGTATTTT.

This clonotype was observed a few times. The V gene is TRBV9, the J gene TRBJ2-1, with 9 bases lining up with TRBD2. Germline lookup yields CDR1 SGDLS and CDR2 YYNGEE. CDR3 length: 15 amino acids. V lost 5 bases and J lost 6; bases outside the gene matches: 9. CDR3 sequence (DNA): TGTGCCAGCAGTAGAGCGGGGGGCCGAACCAATGAGCAGTTCTTC. Protein product: CASSRAGGRTNEQFF.

This clonotype was found a few times. The CDR3 does not close with the conserved phenylalanine or tryptophan, likely indicating a read error. The chain carries TRBV29-1 and TRBJ1-2; 9 nucleotides align to TRBD1. The CDR3 consists of 13 residues. The V gene's germline CDR1 is SQVTM and CDR2 ANQGSEA. With V trimmed by 7 bases and J by 2 bases, 5 bases remained unmatched. The CDR3 DNA reads TGCAGCGCAGGGACAGGGATCAACTATGGCTACACCCTC. Protein product: CSAGTGINYGYTL.

The chain carries TRBV10-3 and TRBJ2-2, with 10 bases lining up with TRBD1. With V trimmed by 11 bases and J by 5 bases, 11 bases remained unmatched. In germline, CDR1 is ENHRY, CDR2 SYGVKD. The CDR3 sequence is 15 residues long. The CDR3 region is CAAGLGQGETGELFF. The CDR3 nucleotides are TGTGCCGCCGGCCTTGGACAGGGGGAAACCGGGGAGCTGTTTTTT.

The sample holds a few counts of this clonotype. The gene calls are TRBV9 and TRBJ1-6; perhaps TRBD1 as D (6 bases). This CDR3 is built from 15 residues. The germline gives CDR1 SGDLS, CDR2 YYNGEE. V was pared by 3 bases and J by 7 bases, with 14 bases between. The DNA of the CDR3 is TGTGCCAGCAGCGGGCAAACAGGGTCCAATTCACCCCTCCACTTT. This sequence encodes CASSGQTGSNSPLHF.

The CDR3 nucleotides are TGTGCCAGTAGCCGCGGGGGAATAAGCTCCTACAATGAGCAGTTCTTC. It specifies CASSRGGISSYNEQFF. The rearrangement links TRBV19 to TRBJ2-1; 7 bases are a match to TRBD2. The CDR3 contains 16 residues. Germline assignment: CDR1 LNHDA and CDR2 SQIVND (reference sequence). Losses at the gene ends were 6 bases for V and 0 bases for J; bases not matched to a gene: 8.

This clonotype was detected a few times. Mismatch with germline at one junction end may stem from a read error. The V call is TRBV12-3 or TRBV12-4, the J call TRBJ1-3; no reliable D call. CDR3 length: 13 amino acids. Written as DNA, the CDR3 is TGTGCCAGCAGGTTAGGCCGTGGAAACACCATATATTTT. Protein sequence: CASRLGRGNTIYF.